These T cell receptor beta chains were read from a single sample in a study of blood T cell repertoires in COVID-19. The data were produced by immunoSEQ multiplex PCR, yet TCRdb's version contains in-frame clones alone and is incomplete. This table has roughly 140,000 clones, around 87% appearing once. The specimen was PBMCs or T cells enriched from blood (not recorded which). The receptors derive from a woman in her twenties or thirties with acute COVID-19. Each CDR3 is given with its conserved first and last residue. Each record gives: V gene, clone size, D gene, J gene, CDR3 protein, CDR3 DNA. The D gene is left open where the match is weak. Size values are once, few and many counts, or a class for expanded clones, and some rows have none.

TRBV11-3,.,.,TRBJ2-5,CASSLPGSETQYF,TGTGCCAGCAGCTTACCAGGGTCGGAGACCCAGTACTTC
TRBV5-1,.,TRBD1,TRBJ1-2,CASSRTGTGVGYTF,TGCGCCAGCAGCCGAACCGGGACAGGGGTCGGCTACACCTTC
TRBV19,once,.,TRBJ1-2,CASTPRDTYGYTF,TGTGCCAGTACCCCCCGGGACACCTATGGCTACACCTTC
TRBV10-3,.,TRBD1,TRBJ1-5,CAITQGASQPQHF,TGTGCCATCACGCAGGGGGCAAGTCAGCCCCAGCATTTT
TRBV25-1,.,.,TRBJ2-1,CASSESDNSYNEQFF,TGTGCCAGCAGTGAATCGGACAACTCCTACAATGAGCAGTTCTTC
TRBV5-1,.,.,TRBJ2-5,CASSLTRETQYF,TGCGCCAGCAGCTTAACCCGGGAGACCCAGTACTTC
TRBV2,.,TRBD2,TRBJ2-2,CASSSSGGNTGELFF,TGTGCCAGCAGTTCCAGCGGGGGGAACACCGGGGAGCTGTTTTTT
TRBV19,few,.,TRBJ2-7,CASSIVGQGPYEQYF,TGTGCCAGTAGTATAGTTGGACAAGGCCCCTACGAGCAGTACTTC
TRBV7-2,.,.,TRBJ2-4,CASSLAATLAKNIQYF,TGTGCCAGCAGCTTAGCAGCGACCCTAGCCAAAAACATTCAGTACTTC
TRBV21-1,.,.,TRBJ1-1,CASSKGTPGTGAFF,TGTGCCAGCAGCAAGGGTACCCCGGGAACCGGGGCTTTCTTT
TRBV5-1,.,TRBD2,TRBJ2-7,CASSRGGLAGVGEQYF,TGCGCCAGCAGCCGGGGGGGACTAGCGGGAGTCGGCGAGCAGTACTTC
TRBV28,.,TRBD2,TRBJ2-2,CASSPTGADRGVTGELFF,TGTGCCAGCAGCCCTACCGGTGCGGACCGGGGGGTAACCGGGGAGCTGTTTTTT
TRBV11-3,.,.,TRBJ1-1,CASSLRFDTEAFF,TGTGCCAGCAGCTTGCGGTTCGACACTGAAGCTTTCTTT
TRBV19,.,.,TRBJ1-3,CASAVSRTLHSGNTIYF,TGTGCCAGTGCGGTTTCGAGGACTTTACACTCTGGAAACACCATATATTTT
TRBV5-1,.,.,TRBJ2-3,CASSSGRWDITDTQYF,TGCGCCAGCAGCTCCGGCCGTTGGGACATCACAGATACGCAGTATTTT
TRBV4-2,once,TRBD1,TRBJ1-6,CASSQEGQGPLNSPLHF,TGTGCCAGCAGCCAAGAGGGACAGGGCCCCCTTAATTCACCCCTCCACTTT
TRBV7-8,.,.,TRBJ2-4,CASSPQFAKNIQYF,TGTGCCAGCAGCCCCCAGTTTGCCAAAAACATTCAGTACTTC
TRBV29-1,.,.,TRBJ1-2,CSAKGQDDGYTF,TGCAGCGCTAAGGGGCAGGACGATGGCTACACCTTC
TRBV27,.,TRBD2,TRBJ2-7,CASSLRERESSYEQYF,TGTGCCAGCAGTTTAAGAGAGCGGGAGTCGTCCTACGAGCAGTACTTC
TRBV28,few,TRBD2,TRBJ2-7,CASSTIPGLPSYEQYF,TGTGCCAGCAGCACGATACCGGGACTACCGTCCTACGAGCAGTACTTC
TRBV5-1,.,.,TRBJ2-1,CASSSLAGQPFF,TGCGCCAGCAGCTCGCTCGCGGGCCAGCCGTTCTTC
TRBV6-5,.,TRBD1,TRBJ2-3,CASSYTTGVDTQYF,TGTGCCAGCAGTTACACTACAGGGGTAGATACGCAGTATTTT
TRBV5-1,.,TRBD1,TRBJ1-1,CASNHAGGTEAFF,TGCGCCAGCAACCATGCAGGGGGGACTGAAGCTTTCTTT
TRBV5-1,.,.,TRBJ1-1,CASSSTGNTEAFF,TGCGCCAGCAGCTCGACAGGTAACACTGAAGCTTTCTTT
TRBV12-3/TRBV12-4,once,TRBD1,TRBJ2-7,CASSTGAYEQYF,TGTGCCAGCAGTACAGGGGCCTACGAGCAGTACTTC
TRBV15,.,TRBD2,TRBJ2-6,CATSRISSGSGANVLTF,TGTGCCACCAGCAGAATAAGTAGCGGGTCTGGGGCCAACGTCCTGACTTTC
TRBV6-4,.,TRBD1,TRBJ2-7,CARKSGTGSGEQYF,TGTGCCAGGAAATCGGGGACAGGGTCTGGCGAGCAGTACTTC
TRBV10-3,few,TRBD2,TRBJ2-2,CAISESGFGGGVNTGELFF,TGTGCCATCAGTGAGTCTGGCTTCGGGGGAGGGGTCAACACCGGGGAGCTGTTTTTT
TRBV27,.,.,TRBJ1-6,CASRTGGNSPLHF,TGTGCCAGCAGGACGGGGGGAAATTCACCCCTCCACTTT